The following is a T cell receptor beta chain sequence with its context. The antigen this receptor binds is unknown. There are no base qualities to consult, and no much larger clone falls within one base. The data were taken from a study of graft-versus-host responses after intestinal transplantation (dated by TCRdb to the early 2020s). Regarding the complete study: The transplants that recipients got were multivisceral, liver-intestinal, or isolated intestinal. Anti-thymocyte globulin induction was given to all recipients, followed by maintenance tacrolimus and steroids for around three years. After intestinal transplantation, graft-versus-host and host-versus-graft alloreactive T cell clones were followed in the graft, circulation and bone marrow using bulk TCR-beta CDR3 sequencing. To identify alloreactive clones, pre-transplant mixed lymphocyte reaction products were sequenced and compared with unstimulated pre-transplant donor and recipient T cells. A cohort of roughly 25 intestinal transplant recipients, including one retransplant, was enrolled, and a few patients lacking pretransplant specimens were excluded. Donor T cell macrochimerism was defined as a peak of at least 4% donor T cells among recipient peripheral blood mononuclear cells. Rather than going through the commercial service, samples from three later patients were sequenced in-house on an Illumina MiSeq and processed with MiXCR.

From the cysteine up to the phenylalanine, the CDR3 has a length of 15 residues. Just CDR3 DNA is preserved here, 45 bases in frame from base 1. V lost 4 bases and J lost 2 bases, and the count of bases not matched to a germline gene is 8. From the germline V gene, CDR1 is ENHRY and CDR2 is SYGVKD. Libraries came from the immunoSEQ multiplex PCR assay. In most patients, genomic DNA was isolated using the Qiagen DNeasy Blood and Tissue Kit and sent frozen to Adaptive Biotechnologies for TCR sequencing. High-throughput TCR-beta CDR3 sequencing of genomic DNA from most patients was performed by Adaptive Biotechnologies. On the study's bioinformatics: Adaptive's ImmunoSEQ software supplied the TCR sequencing data for more than 15 patients, while MiXCR and VDJtools were used to process a few other patients. CD4 versus CD8 sorting errors were corrected by removing sequences found in both subsets at a frequency ratio below 5:1. Because the origin of CDR3 nucleotide sequences shared between donor and recipient could not be assigned, those sequences were removed. To count as alloreactive, a clone needed at least 2-fold expansion over unstimulated cells and a minimum CFSE-low frequency of 0.002% (template counts) or 0.001% (read counts). Clones were considered mappable if detected in sequenced pre-transplant spleen, lymph node, or MLR CFSE-low populations of the donor or recipient. The cumulative frequency of alloreactive clones was calculated as a percentage of all sequences, weighted by copy number. This is the immuneACCESS table as TCRdb keeps it, with only in-frame sequences that have V and J called. A part of the clones is gone; compared with another copy, unresolved V genes explain less than half, and the rest is unexplained. V and J calls and clone size are those listed in that table; D and trimming were worked out from the DNA. In this sample the table shows about 94,000 clones, around 90% of which occur a single time. Around 0.49% of the sample comes from the top ten.

Study-level results and caveats: Early after transplant, declines in HvG clones were associated with peak levels of circulating GvH clones. High GvH to HvG T cell clonal ratios were observed in the allografts of patients with donor T cell macrochimerism. GvH clones were found in recipient bone marrow, and some of the GvH clones appeared earlier in ileal mucosa or blood, which is consistent with an intestinal mucosal origin. Conclusions were limited by the relatively low number and heterogeneity of intestinal transplant patients.

This specimen's time point label, per the study, means: cells obtained before transplantation from donor or recipient. CD3+CD4+ and CD3+CD8+ populations were FACS-sorted from unstimulated pre-transplant donor and recipient cells taken from spleen or lymph nodes. Sequences were derived from unstimulated CD8+ T cells sorted from spleen or lymph node cells, sampled before intestinal transplant. The receptor comes from a human donor who received an intestinal transplant. In this chain, TRBV10-3 is recombined with TRBJ2-7; TRBD2 matches 7 bases in the middle. The CDR3 region has the sequence CAISVWGGTPYEQYF. The nucleotide sequence is given as TGTGCCATCAGTGTCTGGGGAGGGACCCCCTACGAGCAGTACTTC.